The sequence of this T cell receptor (beta chain) was determined in a study of blood T cell repertoires in COVID-19. Germline V gene sequence: CDR1 MDHEN, CDR2 SYDVKM. The CDR3 has 14 amino acids. With 9 bases clipped from V and 1 base from J, the junction kept 9 bases outside the gene matches. The authors' processing: Reference gene primer amplification gave estimated nucleated cell counts. Assay used: immunoSEQ multiplex PCR; TCRdb lists only in-frame clones, some missing. V, J and clone size were drawn from that table, and D and trimming were deduced from the DNA. The table includes 150,000 to 200,000 clones, over 75% detected once.

V and J are TRBV28 and TRBJ2-7; the match to TRBD1 covers 7 bases. Material: peripheral blood. The origin of this receptor is a woman aged 80 or over with acute or convalescent COVID-19. This CDR3 is CASSWDSASYEQYF. DNA of the CDR3: TGTGCCAGTAGCTGGGACAGCGCGTCCTACGAGCAGTACTTC.